This paragraph covers one T cell receptor (beta chain) sequence. This clone showed up just once. Its antigen target is currently unknown. No base quality values were provided; no much bigger clone lies one nucleotide off. TCRbeta CDR3 regions were amplified from genomic DNA using the immunoSEQ Assay, a bias-controlled multiplex PCR. The study's processing was this. Nucleated cell counts per sample were estimated from amplification of reference gene primers within the assay. To quantify the absolute abundance of each unique TCRbeta CDR3 rearrangement, sequence reads were collapsed and filtered. Productive Simpson clonality was computed per sample as the square root of Simpson's diversity index over productive rearrangements. Drawn from immuneACCESS, this table holds only the in-frame rearrangements with V and J called that TCRdb kept. Clones are partly lost; checked studies trace under half to an unresolved V gene and leave the rest unexplained. For V, J and clone size, that table is used; D and trimming come from the DNA. The sample table holds around 290,000 clones, of which 75% to 95% were seen once. The ten largest clonotypes hold more than 0.95% of the sample.

The data were obtained in a study of blood T cell repertoires in COVID-19 (dated by TCRdb to 2020 to 2021). With respect to the entire study: Samples from collaborators originated in the United States, Italy and Spain and spanned both the acute and convalescent phases of COVID-19. The dataset comprised deeply sampled blood TCRbeta repertoires from subjects exposed to, actively infected with, or recovered from COVID-19. The repertoires were made available in a free public database intended to serve as a resource for research on the immune response to SARS-CoV-2. The prospective study material was composed of cDNA or gDNA derived from T cells, B-cell-depleted T cells, or PBMCs. HLA class I and class II types, where available, came from metadata supplied by the sample provider rather than from assay-based typing. Samples came from the ongoing ImmuneRACE study (first 160 participants) plus 1,254 subjects from 6 global collaborators. A de-identified subject ID, COVID-19 status, age in years and sex were almost always included in the sample metadata.

Study-wide findings and limitations: How much clinical and demographic metadata was included differed by source and by participant, and the metadata was provided uncurated.

CDR1 MNHEY and CDR2 SMNVEV are derived from the germline V gene (reference sequence). Measured from the cysteine to the phenylalanine, the CDR3 is 11 residues long. The only DNA kept is the CDR3, 33 bases in frame from the first base. At the junction V is shortened by 8 bases and J by 3 bases, with 8 bases in between. In the prospective study, participants were about 18 to 100 years old, resided in about two dozen geographic areas of the United States, and were enrolled through a virtual design. In the prospective study, cohorts were assigned on the basis of participant-reported clinical history obtained from a screening survey and a study questionnaire. Recovered participants in ImmuneRACE Cohort 3 were defined as having two consecutive negative NP/OP PCR tests, clearance from a healthcare professional, or resolution of symptoms. In the prospective study, mobile phlebotomists collected whole blood, serum and a nasopharyngeal or oropharyngeal swab from each participant. Over a roughly 2-month period, participants in the prospective study had the option of providing additional blood draws and questionnaires. Before DNA extraction, blood samples from the prospective study were shipped at room temperature or frozen.

The chain joins TRBV27 to TRBJ2-7; a tentative D call is TRBD1 (5 bases match). The sequence was collected from a young woman who had recovered from COVID-19. The sample was PBMCs or T cells enriched from blood (not recorded which). For the CDR3, the sequence is CASGQGYEQYF. The nucleotide sequence is TGTGCCAGCGGGCAGGGCTACGAGCAGTACTTC.